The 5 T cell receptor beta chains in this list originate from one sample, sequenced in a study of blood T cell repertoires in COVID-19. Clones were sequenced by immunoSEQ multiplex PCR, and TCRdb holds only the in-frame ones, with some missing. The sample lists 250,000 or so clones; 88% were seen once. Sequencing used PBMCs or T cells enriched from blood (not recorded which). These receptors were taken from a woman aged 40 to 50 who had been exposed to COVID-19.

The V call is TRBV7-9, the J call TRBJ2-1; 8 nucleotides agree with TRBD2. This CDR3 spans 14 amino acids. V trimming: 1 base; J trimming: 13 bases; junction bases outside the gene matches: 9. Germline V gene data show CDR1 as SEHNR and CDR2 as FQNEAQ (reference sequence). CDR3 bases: TGTGCCAGCAGCTTAGTATCGAGCGGGGGCCTACAGTTCTTC. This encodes CASSLVSSGGLQFF.

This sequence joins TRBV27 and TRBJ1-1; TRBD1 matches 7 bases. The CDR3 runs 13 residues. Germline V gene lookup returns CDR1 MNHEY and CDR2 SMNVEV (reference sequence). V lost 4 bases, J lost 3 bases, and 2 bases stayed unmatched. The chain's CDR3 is CASSSQGDTEAFF. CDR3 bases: TGTGCCAGCAGTTCCCAGGGGGACACTGAAGCTTTCTTT.

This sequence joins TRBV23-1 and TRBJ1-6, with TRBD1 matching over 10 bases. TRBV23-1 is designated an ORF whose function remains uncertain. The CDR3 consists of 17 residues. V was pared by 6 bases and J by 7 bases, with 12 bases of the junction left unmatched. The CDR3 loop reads CASSSGTGELGNSPLHF. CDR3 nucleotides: TGCGCCAGCAGCTCCGGGACAGGGGAATTGGGGAATTCACCCCTCCACTTT.

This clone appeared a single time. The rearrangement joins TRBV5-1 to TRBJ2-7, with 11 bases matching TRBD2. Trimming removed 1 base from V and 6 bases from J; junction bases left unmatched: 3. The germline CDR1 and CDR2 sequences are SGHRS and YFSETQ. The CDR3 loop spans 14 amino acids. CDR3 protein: CASSLLAGGVEQYF. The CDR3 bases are TGCGCCAGCAGCTTGCTAGCGGGGGGTGTCGAGCAGTACTTC.

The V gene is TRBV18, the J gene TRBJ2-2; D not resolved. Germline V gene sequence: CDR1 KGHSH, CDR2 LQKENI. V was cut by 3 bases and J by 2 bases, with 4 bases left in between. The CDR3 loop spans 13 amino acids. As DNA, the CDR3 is TGTGCCAGCTCACCTAGTAACACCGGGGAGCTGTTTTTT. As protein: CASSPSNTGELFF.